This T cell receptor beta chain was documented in a study of blood T cell repertoires in COVID-19. Study information: From the United States, Italy and Spain came samples of acute and convalescent COVID-19. Sample material is recorded as cDNA or gDNA derived from T cells, B-cell-depleted T cells, or PBMCs.

Per the original data handling: Estimates of nucleated cell counts were drawn from the amplification of reference gene primers. Using immunoSEQ multiplex PCR, the repertoire was profiled, and TCRdb retains in-frame clones only, with some absent. The V and J calls and clone size were taken over from that table, and D and trimming were inferred from the DNA. Of roughly 230,000 clones in the sample, roughly 89% are singletons; the top ten hold around 4.6%. The CDR3 loop spans 15 amino acids. The trim removed 10 bases at V and 5 bases at J, leaving 12 bases unmatched. Germline CDR1 reads SEHNR; CDR2 reads FQNEAQ (reference sequence).

The TCR originated in a woman aged 40 to 50 who had recovered from COVID-19. The rearrangement joins TRBV7-9 to TRBJ2-2; 8 nucleotides match TRBD2. The sequencing sample was made of peripheral blood. For the CDR3, the DNA is TGTGCCACCCAGATCCCGGCTAGCGGGACCGGGGAGCTGTTTTTT. As protein: CATQIPASGTGELFF.